What follows are 6 T cell receptor beta chains derived from one specimen sequenced in a study of glioma-infiltrating T cells after dendritic cell vaccination. Time point described: after dendritic cell vaccination, including at tumor progression/relapse. Clones were sequenced by immunoSEQ multiplex PCR, and TCRdb holds only the in-frame ones, with some missing. The sample lists more than 75,000 clones; about four fifths were seen once. The input for sequencing was blood, taken after dendritic cell vaccination. These receptor sequences come from a human donor with glioblastoma.

The V and J genes are TRBV7-9 and TRBJ1-1, with 9 positions matching TRBD1. Germline trimming cut 0 bases from V and 8 bases from J; bases unmatched to any gene: 4. CDR1 is SEHNR, CDR2 FQNEAQ, per germline (reference sequence). The CDR3 is 14 residues long. This chain's CDR3 is CASSLAGTGREAFF. The CDR3 coding sequence is TGTGCCAGCAGCTTAGCGGGGACAGGGCGGGAAGCTTTCTTT.

The J gene is TRBJ2-5, the V gene TRBV5-1; 7 nucleotides agree with TRBD1. Trimming took 6 bases from V and 2 from J; bases not matched to a gene: 7. The germline CDR1 and CDR2 sequences are SGHRS and YFSETQ. The CDR3 runs 14 residues. The chain's CDR3 is CASTSRTGQETQYF. DNA for the CDR3: TGCGCCAGCACTTCGAGGACAGGACAAGAGACCCAGTACTTC.

The chain uses TRBV5-1 and TRBJ1-2; 7 bases align to TRBD1. Germline assignment: CDR1 SGHRS and CDR2 YFSETQ. The V and J ends lost 0 bases and 8 bases, in that order; junction bases with no gene match: 13. The CDR3 is 16 amino acids. The CDR3 region has the DNA TGCGCCAGCAGCTTGGCCCCGGGACAGCTAGCTCGAGGCTACACCTTC. It is translated as CASSLAPGQLARGYTF.

This chain connects TRBV5-4 to TRBJ1-5, with D perhaps matching TRBD1 (6 bases). This CDR3 spans 17 amino acids. Germline V CDR1 and CDR2: SGHNT, YYREEE (reference sequence). With 0 bases removed from V and 0 bases from J, the gap between germline ends came to 13 bases. Written as DNA, the CDR3 is TGTGCCAGCAGCTTGGGTTCCGGACAGAATAGCAATCAGCCCCAGCATTTT. It encodes CASSLGSGQNSNQPQHF. Full variable domain (rest looked up from reference TRBV5-4 and TRBJ1-5): ETGVTQSPTHLIKTRGQQVTLRCSSQSGHNTVSWYQQALGQGPQFIFQYYREEENGRGNFPPRFSGLQFPNYSSELNVNALELDDSALYLCASSLGSGQNSNQPQHFGDGTRLSIL.

The chain uses TRBV5-6 and TRBJ1-3; 10 bases agree with TRBD1. Germline V CDR1 and CDR2: SGHDT, YYEEEE. This CDR3 is 17 amino acids long. V trimming: 3 bases; J trimming: 0 bases; junction bases outside the gene matches: 6. DNA of the CDR3: TGTGCCAGCAGCTCCGACAGGGGGCCCTTCTCTGGAAACACCATATATTTT. Protein: CASSSDRGPFSGNTIYF.

The chain has TRBV19 and TRBJ2-6; 9 positions match TRBD1. The CDR3 covers 17 residues. V lost 6 bases and J lost 1; bases outside the gene matches: 7. Germline lookup yields CDR1 LNHDA and CDR2 SQIVND (reference sequence). CDR3 nucleotide sequence: TGTGCCAGTAGCAGGGACAGGGATGGGTCTGGGGCCAACGTCCTGACTTTC. Its protein product is CASSRDRDGSGANVLTF.